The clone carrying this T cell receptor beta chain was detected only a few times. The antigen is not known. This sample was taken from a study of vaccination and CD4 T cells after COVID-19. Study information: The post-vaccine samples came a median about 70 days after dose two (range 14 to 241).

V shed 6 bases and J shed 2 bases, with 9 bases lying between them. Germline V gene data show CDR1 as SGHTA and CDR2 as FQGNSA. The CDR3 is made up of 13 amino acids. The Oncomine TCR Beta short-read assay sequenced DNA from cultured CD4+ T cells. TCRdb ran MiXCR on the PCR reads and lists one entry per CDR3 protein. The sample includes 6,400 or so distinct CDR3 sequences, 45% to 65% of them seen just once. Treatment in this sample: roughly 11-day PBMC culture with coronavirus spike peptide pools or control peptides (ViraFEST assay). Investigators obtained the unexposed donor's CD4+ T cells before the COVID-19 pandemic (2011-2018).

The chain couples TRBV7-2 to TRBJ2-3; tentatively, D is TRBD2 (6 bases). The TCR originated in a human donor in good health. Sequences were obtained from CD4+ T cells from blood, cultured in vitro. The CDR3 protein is CASRGGYTDTQYF. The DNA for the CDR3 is TGTGCCAGCAGGGGGGGTTACACAGATACGCAGTATTTT.